The clone carrying this T cell receptor (beta chain) was detected a few times. No antigen is known for it. This specimen belongs to a study of cytomegalovirus exposure and HLA in healthy donors. Whole-study results and caveats: Researchers catalogued some 160 TCR beta chains as cytomegalovirus-associated. It was taken for granted in presence/absence analyses that sequencing depth across donors was roughly uniform.

Primers for the PCR totalled 60 Vbeta and 13 Jbeta. Clones were read by immunoSEQ multiplex PCR, and TCRdb kept only the in-frame ones, dropping some. The repertoire holds fewer than 200,000 clones, with more than 65% as singletons. After removal of 0 bases from V and 3 bases from J, the junction contained 2 bases not matched to a gene. The CDR3 runs to 15 residues. CDR1 is MDHEN and CDR2 is SYDVKM in the germline V gene. The sequence came from a woman aged 50 to 60 in good health and CMV-seronegative. The sequencing sample was made of PBMCs. This sequence joins TRBV28 and TRBJ1-5; TRBD1 agrees at 7 bases. The CDR3 DNA is TGTGCCAGCAGTTTATGGACAGGGCTCAATCAGCCCCAGCATTTT. Protein product: CASSLWTGLNQPQHF.